This TCR beta chain was sequenced during a study of cytotoxic CD8 clonotypes in ibrutinib-treated CLL. Study as a whole: Response sampling came at median roughly 12 months of treatment, ranging about 6 to 40 months. Study results and caveats: Investigators sampled sustained-remission and progressing patients at differing times. Ibrutinib response saw clonality rise, and progression saw it return toward baseline.

Genomic DNA (around 2 micrograms) was obtained from cryopreserved PBMCs for construction of TCR beta libraries. Clones were read by immunoSEQ multiplex PCR, and TCRdb kept only the in-frame ones, dropping some. The sample records about 270,000 clones, roughly 76% being singletons. V dropped 5 bases and J dropped 0 bases, with 7 bases sitting between them. The CDR3 totals 13 residues. Germline lookup yields CDR1 SGHVS and CDR2 FQNEAQ. On this clone: Its antigen remains unknown.

This receptor was identified in a human donor with chronic lymphocytic leukemia. The material sequenced was PBMCs, taken at disease progression, from a patient treated with ibrutinib. V gene TRBV7-8 combines with J gene TRBJ1-1; D is ambiguous. CDR3 sequence reads: CASSASMNTEAFF. The CDR3 bases are TGTGCCAGCAGCGCCTCGATGAACACTGAAGCTTTCTTT. Filled out from reference TRBV7-8 and TRBJ1-1, the complete variable domain reads GAGVSQSPRYKVAKRGQDVALRCDPISGHVSLFWYQQALGQGPEFLTYFQNEAQLDKSGLPSDRFFAERPEGSVSTLKIQRTQQEDSAVYLCASSASMNTEAFFGQGTRLTVV.